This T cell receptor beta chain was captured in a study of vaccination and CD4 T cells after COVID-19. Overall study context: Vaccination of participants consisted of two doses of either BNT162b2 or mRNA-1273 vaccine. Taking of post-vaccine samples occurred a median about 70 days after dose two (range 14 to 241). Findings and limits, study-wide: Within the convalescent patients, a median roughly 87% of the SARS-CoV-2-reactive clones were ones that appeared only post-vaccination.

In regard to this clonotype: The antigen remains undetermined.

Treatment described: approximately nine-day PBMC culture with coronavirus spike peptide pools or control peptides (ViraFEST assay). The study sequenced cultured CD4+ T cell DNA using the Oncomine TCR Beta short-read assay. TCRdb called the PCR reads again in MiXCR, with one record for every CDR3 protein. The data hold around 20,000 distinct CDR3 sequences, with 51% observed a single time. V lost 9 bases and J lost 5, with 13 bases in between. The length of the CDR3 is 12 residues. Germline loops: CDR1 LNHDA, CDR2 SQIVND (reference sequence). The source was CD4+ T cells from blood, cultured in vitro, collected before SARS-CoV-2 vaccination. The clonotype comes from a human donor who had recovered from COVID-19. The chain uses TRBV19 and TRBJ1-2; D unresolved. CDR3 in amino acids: CASLVGDYGYTF. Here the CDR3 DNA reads TGTGCCAGCCTAGTGGGAGATTATGGCTACACCTTC.